The next 8 T cell receptor beta chains were all read from a single sample in a study of PD-1 blockade in classical Hodgkin lymphoma. Data came from immunoSEQ multiplex PCR; TCRdb stores just in-frame clones and leaves some out. The sample holds over 70,000 clones, less than 95% seen once. Time point here: cycle 4 day 1 (C4D1), after more than 5 weeks of nivolumab. Each patient's relapse followed autologous stem cell transplantation, and brentuximab vedotin exposure varied. This material consisted of peripheral blood mononuclear cells (PBMCs), taken before the fourth cycle of nivolumab. Source of these receptors: a human donor with classical Hodgkin lymphoma.

The chain couples TRBV25-1 to TRBJ2-3; possible D gene TRBD2, 6 bases. Trimming left V 2 bases short and J 2 bases short, with 11 bases between. This CDR3 region has 15 residues. Germline V lookup: CDR1 MGHDK, CDR2 SYGVNS. This chain's CDR3 is CASSEGLFSTDTQYF. CDR3 sequence (DNA): TGTGCCAGCAGTGAAGGACTATTCTCCACAGATACGCAGTATTTT.

The chain joins TRBV27 to TRBJ1-2, with D unclear. Per the germline V gene, CDR1 is MNHEY and CDR2 is SMNVEV (reference sequence). V lost 3 bases, J lost 4 bases, and 15 bases lay in between. The CDR3 spans 15 residues. The CDR3: CASSLGSTAFYGYTF. The CDR3 DNA sequence: TGTGCCAGCAGTTTGGGGAGCACAGCGTTCTATGGCTACACCTTC.

A note on this clone: The junction does not match germline at one end; this may be a read error. The chain combines TRBV10-2 with TRBJ1-2, with D unresolved. Germline CDR1 and CDR2: WSHSY and SAAADI. CDR3 length: 14 residues. DNA of the CDR3: TGCGCCAGCAGTAAGTCCTCGGATAACTATGGCTACACCTTC. Encoded protein: CASSKSSDNYGYTF.

The rearrangement uses TRBV5-4 and TRBJ2-5; 16 bases align to TRBD2. This CDR3 spans 16 amino acids. V gave up 3 bases and J gave up 5 bases; unmatched junction bases: 4. The germline CDR1 and CDR2 sequences are SGHNT and YYREEE (reference sequence). The CDR3 is CASSSGLAGGLETQYF. The CDR3 nucleotides read TGTGCCAGCAGCTCGGGACTAGCGGGGGGGCTCGAGACCCAGTACTTC.

The CDR3 nucleotides read TGTGCAAGTCGCCTTAGCGGGGGGCAGGGCAATGAGCAGTTCTTC. It yields the protein CASRLSGGQGNEQFF. This chain connects TRBV12-2 to TRBJ2-1; TRBD2 is the table's D call and was not checked against the DNA. TRBV12-2 is annotated as a pseudogene. This CDR3 comprises 15 residues.

The gene calls are TRBV30 and TRBJ1-2; 8 bases map to TRBD1. The germline V gene has CDR1 GTSNPN and CDR2 SVGIG (reference sequence). The CDR3 has 15 residues. The ends lost 0 bases at V and 4 bases at J; junction bases unmatched: 7. CDR3 in DNA: TGTGCCTGGAGTGTACGGGACAGGAGACCCTATGGCTACACCTTC. Protein product: CAWSVRDRRPYGYTF. The full variable domain, rest sourced from reference TRBV30 and TRBJ1-2, is SQTIHQWPATLVQPVGSPLSLECTVEGTSNPNLYWYRQAAGRGLQLLFYSVGIGQISSEVPQNLSASRPQDRQFILSSKKLLLSDSGFYLCAWSVRDRRPYGYTFGSGTRLTVV.

This clone was seen a single time. The CDR3 is CASSYLQGRSELFF. In nucleotides, the CDR3 is TGTGCCAGCAGTTACCTACAGGGTAGGAGTGAGCTGTTTTTT. The chain recombines TRBV6-5 with TRBJ2-2; weak D call: TRBD1 (6 bases). This CDR3 comprises 14 residues. Trimming left V 2 bases short and J 11 bases short, with 15 bases between. Germline CDR1 reads MNHEY; CDR2 reads SVGAGI.

The chain recombines TRBV13 with TRBJ1-2; TRBD1 matches 8 bases. The CDR3 length is 12 residues. Trimming took 7 bases from V and 5 from J; bases not matched to a gene: 3. Germline loops: CDR1 PRHDT, CDR2 FYEKMQ (reference sequence). CDR3: CASKGQGYGYTF. CDR3 bases: TGTGCCAGCAAAGGACAGGGTTATGGCTACACCTTC.